This entry lists 27 T cell receptor beta chains sequenced from one sample in a study of T-cell reconstitution after alpha-beta-depleted transplantation in children. It was with unique molecular identifiers that the TCRbeta library was prepared. TCRdb itself ran the PCR reads through MiXCR, one entry per CDR3 protein. Of some 400,000 distinct CDR3 sequences listed, approximately 20% were seen once; the top ten hold over 3.5%. The sequencing here drew on PBMCs from the stem cell graft donor, taken from the stem cell graft. These receptors were taken from a human donor who donated a stem cell graft to a child with acute myeloid leukemia.

On this clonotype itself: A read error may be the cause here, since a much bigger clone is one base away. The chain's CDR3 is CSAPSRQGSEQYF. The CDR3 DNA follows: TGCAGTGCCCCCTCTCGTCAGGGAAGCGAGCAGTACTTC. V is TRBV20-1 and J is TRBJ2-7; D might be TRBD1 (5 bases). This CDR3 is 13 amino acids long. The germline V gene has CDR1 DFQATT and CDR2 SNEGSKA (reference sequence). With 6 bases removed from V and 6 bases from J, the gap between germline ends came to 18 bases.

This clonotype showed up just a few times. The chain has TRBV5-1 and TRBJ2-2; D is unresolved. Germline values: CDR1 SGHRS, CDR2 YFSETQ. V lost 1 base and J lost 2, with 9 bases in between. This CDR3 comprises 15 residues. The CDR3 DNA reads as TGCGCCAGCAGCTTGATGCTAGAAAACACCGGGGAGCTGTTTTTT. Its protein product is CASSLMLENTGELFF.

A few counts support this clonotype. The V gene is TRBV4-2, the J gene TRBJ2-1; 14 nucleotides agree with TRBD2. Germline CDR1 reads LGHNA; CDR2 reads YNFKEQ. This CDR3 spans 15 amino acids. The junction had 5 bases not matched to a gene; V was cut back by 5 bases and J by 8 bases. This CDR3 is CASSKGLAGDHEQFF. In DNA, the CDR3 is TGTGCCAGCAGCAAGGGACTAGCGGGAGACCATGAGCAGTTCTTC.

This clonotype turned up a few times. V is TRBV3-1 and J is TRBJ2-7; a possible D gene is TRBD2 (5 bases). The V gene lost 1 base and the J gene lost 2 bases, with 9 bases spanning the gap. This CDR3 comprises 14 residues. Per germline, CDR1 LGHDT and CDR2 YNNKEL (reference sequence). The CDR3 protein is CASSQAGSAYEQYF. For the CDR3, the DNA is TGTGCCAGCAGCCAAGCGGGGTCCGCCTACGAGCAGTACTTC.

This clonotype has just a few counts. This chain connects TRBV29-1 to TRBJ2-1; 9 nucleotides align to TRBD1. The V and J ends lost 0 bases and 10 bases, in that order; junction bases with no gene match: 7. The CDR3 totals 14 residues. Germline CDR1 and CDR2: SQVTM and ANQGSEA. CDR3 sequence (DNA): TGCAGCGTTGAAGAATCAACAGGGGGCTGGGAGCAGTTCTTC. It encodes CSVEESTGGWEQFF.

V usage is TRBV7-8 and J usage is TRBJ2-2; possibly TRBD2 for D (6 bases). The V and J ends lost 2 bases and 8 bases respectively, with 15 bases between them. Germline CDR1 and CDR2: SGHVS and FQNEAQ. There are 15 residues in the CDR3. The CDR3 is CASSLRDSLPGELFF. CDR3 nucleotides: TGTGCCAGCAGCTTACGGGACTCCCTCCCTGGGGAGCTGTTTTTT.

This clonotype appeared a few times. This chain uses TRBV15 with TRBJ2-5; D ambiguous. The germline V and J ends were trimmed by 0 bases and 1 base, with 9 bases remaining between them. CDR3 length: 15 amino acids. Germline assignment: CDR1 LNHNV and CDR2 YYDKDF (reference sequence). CDR3 bases: TGTGCCACCAGCAGAGATCCAACCAGCCAAGAGACCCAGTACTTC. This sequence encodes CATSRDPTSQETQYF.

In its sample, this clonotype was seen a few times. The rearrangement uses TRBV12-3 or TRBV12-4 and TRBJ2-1; 13 nucleotides line up with TRBD2. Trimming took 4 bases from V and 4 from J; bases not matched to a gene: 7. The CDR3 consists of 17 residues. Written as DNA, the CDR3 is TGTGCCAGCAGTTCCCGGGCACTAGCGGGAGGGTACAATGAGCAGTTCTTC. Its protein is CASSSRALAGGYNEQFF.

This clonotype was seen a handful of times. The V and J genes are TRBV12-3 or TRBV12-4 and TRBJ2-7; D ambiguous. The V end lost 6 bases, the J end lost 6 bases, and 15 bases lay between the germline ends. There are 13 residues in the CDR3. DNA for the CDR3: TGTGCCAGCAGCCCCCGGCTAGACTCCGAGCAGTACTTC. This sequence encodes CASSPRLDSEQYF.

The chain employs TRBV6-2 or TRBV6-3 and TRBJ2-4; D might be TRBD2 (5 bases). CDR3 size: 16 residues. Germline assignment: CDR1 MNHEY and CDR2 SVGEGT. The V end lost 4 bases, the J end lost 4 bases, and 17 bases lay between the germline ends. CDR3 in amino acids: CASSSPRGTVKNIQYF. In nucleotides, the CDR3 is TGTGCCAGCAGTTCACCCCGGGGAACCGTGAAAAACATTCAGTACTTC.

This clonotype was observed a few times. The CDR3 region is CASSYDRRKPYEQYF. The DNA for the CDR3 is TGTGCCAGCAGTTACGACCGACGGAAACCCTACGAGCAGTACTTC. The chain combines TRBV6-2 or TRBV6-3 with TRBJ2-7; D is unresolved. CDR1 is MNHEY and CDR2 is SVGEGT in the germline V gene. V lost 2 bases to trimming and J lost 2 bases, with 13 bases between them. The CDR3 sequence is 15 residues long.

This chain uses TRBV27 with TRBJ2-3, with a weak D call TRBD1 (6 bases). V was shortened by 3 bases and J by 10 bases, with 17 bases between the two germline ends. Germline V gene data show CDR1 as MNHEY and CDR2 as SMNVEV (reference sequence). The CDR3 is 14 residues long. In DNA, the CDR3 is TGTGCCAGCAGTTTCCACAGGGAACACCAATCGCAGTATTTT. Translating it yields CASSFHREHQSQYF.

The J gene is TRBJ2-1, the V gene TRBV7-3; the D gene is possibly TRBD1 (6 bases). This CDR3 has 17 amino acids. Germline lookup yields CDR1 SGHTA and CDR2 FQGTGA. Trimming took off 1 base at V and 7 bases at J, with 20 bases between the two ends. Written as DNA, the CDR3 is TGTGCCAGCAGCTTAAGGGCCCCCACACAGGGATTGAATGAGCAGTTCTTC. Residues: CASSLRAPTQGLNEQFF. Supplemented by reference TRBV7-3 and TRBJ2-1, the full variable domain reads GAGVSQTPSNKVTEKGKYVELRCDPISGHTALYWYRQSLGQGPEFLIYFQGTGAADDSGLPNDRFFAVRPEGSVSTLKIQRTERGDSAVYLCASSLRAPTQGLNEQFFGPGTRLTVL.

V gene TRBV28 combines with J gene TRBJ2-7; D might be TRBD2 (6 bases). The CDR3 runs to 16 residues. CDR1 MDHEN and CDR2 SYDVKM come from the germline V gene. V shed 3 bases and J shed 2 bases, with 17 bases lying between them. CDR3 in amino acids: CASSFHGRTLTYEQYF. CDR3 bases: TGTGCCAGCAGTTTCCACGGGAGAACCTTAACCTACGAGCAGTACTTC.

The chain links TRBV10-3 to TRBJ2-4, with 7 bases fitting TRBD2. Looked up from germline, CDR1 is ENHRY and CDR2 is SYGVKD. V shed 2 bases, J shed 7 bases, and the junction held 14 bases outside the gene matches. This CDR3 is 17 amino acids long. CDR3 sequence: CAISEPDQTRGGNIQYF. The CDR3 DNA follows: TGTGCCATCAGTGAGCCGGATCAAACACGGGGAGGGAACATTCAGTACTTC.

This clonotype showed up just a few times. The CDR3 nucleotides read TGTGCCAGCAGTCCAGGACTCGGCTCCTACGAGCAGTACTTC. Translated: CASSPGLGSYEQYF. V is TRBV27 and J is TRBJ2-7, with a weak D call TRBD2 (5 bases). Trimming removed 5 bases at V and 0 bases at J, with 11 bases between. The CDR3 runs 14 residues. CDR1 is MNHEY and CDR2 is SMNVEV in the germline V gene (reference sequence).

This clonotype was counted at least ten times. CDR3 residues: CASSLTGRAYEQYF. Written as DNA, the CDR3 is TGTGCCAGCAGTTTAACCGGGAGGGCCTACGAGCAGTACTTC. The V call is TRBV12-3 or TRBV12-4, the J call TRBJ2-7; 8 bases are a match to TRBD2. CDR3 length equals 14 residues. V dropped 2 bases and J dropped 2; count of bases not matched to a gene: 2.

CDR3 in DNA: TGTGCCAGCAGCTTAGACGGGGGAAGAGAGACCCAGTACTTC. Protein sequence: CASSLDGGRETQYF. The V call is TRBV7-2, the J call TRBJ2-5, with D perhaps TRBD2 (6 bases). Germline assignment: CDR1 SGHTA and CDR2 FQGNSA. The V gene lost 1 base and the J gene lost 4 bases, with 10 bases spanning the gap. The CDR3 is 14 amino acids.

The rearrangement links TRBV27 to TRBJ2-7; the match to TRBD1 covers 10 bases. Germline lookup yields CDR1 MNHEY and CDR2 SMNVEV (reference sequence). V trimming: 8 bases; J trimming: 5 bases; junction bases outside the gene matches: 9. The CDR3 sequence is 14 residues long. For the CDR3, the DNA is TGTGCCAGCCTTTCCGGGACAGGGGTCCACGAGCAGTACTTC. It codes for CASLSGTGVHEQYF.

This clonotype was recorded only once. The chain is built from TRBV29-1 and TRBJ1-5, with D maybe TRBD1 (6 bases). Germline V lookup: CDR1 SQVTM, CDR2 ANQGSEA. CDR3 length: 14 residues. V lost 4 bases to trimming and J lost 5 bases, with 15 bases between them. CDR3 loop: CSVADRGGYQPQHF. CDR3 nucleotide sequence: TGCAGCGTTGCTGACCGAGGGGGGTATCAGCCCCAGCATTTT.

This clonotype was seen many times. The chain carries TRBV4-2 and TRBJ2-7; 12 nucleotides line up with TRBD2. J was trimmed by 0 bases and V by 4 bases; bases with no gene match: 4. The CDR3 consists of 16 residues. Per germline, CDR1 LGHNA and CDR2 YNFKEQ. In nucleotides, the CDR3 is TGTGCCAGCAGCCCTTGGACTAGCGGGGCCTCCTACGAGCAGTACTTC. Translated: CASSPWTSGASYEQYF.

Only one count was recorded for this clonotype. The V and J genes are TRBV5-1 and TRBJ1-6; 9 bases map to TRBD1. This CDR3 spans 17 amino acids. The trim removed 1 base at V and 11 bases at J, leaving 13 bases unmatched. From germline, CDR1 is SGHRS and CDR2 YFSETQ. The CDR3 loop reads CASSLNGGTGLGAPLHF. Here the CDR3 DNA reads TGCGCCAGCAGCTTGAATGGTGGGACAGGGCTCGGGGCACCCCTCCACTTT.

V gene TRBV23-1 combines with J gene TRBJ2-2, with a possible D match to TRBD2 (5 bases). TRBV23-1 is an open reading frame whose function is uncertain. The CDR3 spans 16 residues. The V end was cut by 4 bases, the J end by 4 bases, with 16 bases between. In DNA, the CDR3 is TGCGCCAGCAGTCCGTCAGCGCGGGCGGGCACCGGGGAGCTGTTTTTT. It yields the protein CASSPSARAGTGELFF.

This chain joins TRBV20-1 and TRBJ1-5, with TRBD1 matching 8 bases. V shed 1 base and J 5 bases; nucleotides not matched to a gene: 4. The germline gives CDR1 DFQATT, CDR2 SNEGSKA (reference sequence). This CDR3 contains 14 residues. The CDR3 nucleotides read TGCAGTGCTAGAGCTCCAGGGGGCTATCAGCCCCAGCATTTT. Its protein is CSARAPGGYQPQHF.

This sequence joins TRBV24-1 and TRBJ2-5; TRBD2 matches 8 bases. CDR1 is KGHDR and CDR2 is SFDVKD in the germline V gene. The CDR3 is 17 residues long. The V segment lost 0 bases and the J segment 4 bases; nucleotides outside the gene matches: 9. CDR3: CATSDLKTREERETQYF. The CDR3 region has the DNA TGTGCCACCAGTGATTTGAAGACGCGGGAGGAGAGAGAGACCCAGTACTTC.

This clonotype turned up a few times. The rearrangement joins TRBV5-1 to TRBJ1-1; D unclear. Germline values: CDR1 SGHRS, CDR2 YFSETQ. V was clipped by 3 bases and J by 4 bases, with 13 bases between them. CDR3 length: 14 residues. CDR3 loop: CASSSTPVGTEAFF. CDR3 sequence (DNA): TGCGCCAGCAGCTCCACCCCCGTAGGCACTGAAGCTTTCTTT.

The rearrangement joins TRBV11-2 to TRBJ2-2, with 7 bases aligning to TRBD2. The CDR3 totals 18 residues. Per the germline V gene, CDR1 is SGHAT and CDR2 is FQNNGV. With 1 base clipped from V and 0 bases from J, the junction kept 8 bases outside the gene matches. The CDR3 nucleotides are TGTGCCAGCAGCTTAGGGGGGGGTAGCGGCCCGAACACCGGGGAGCTGTTTTTT. Protein product: CASSLGGGSGPNTGELFF.